This TCR beta chain was captured in a study of blood T cell repertoires in COVID-19. Turning to the study itself: Some COVID-19 samples were acute and others convalescent; all came from the United States, Italy and Spain. T cells, B-cell-depleted T cells, or PBMCs supplied cDNA or gDNA.

Per the study methods: Researchers report that nucleated cell counts were estimated from reference gene primer amplification. Repertoires were generated with immunoSEQ multiplex PCR, while TCRdb's copy carries only in-frame clones and drops some. Clonal size and the V and J genes are those of that table, whereas D and trimming came from the DNA. The sample holds some 79,000 clones, approximately 90% seen once. Input material: peripheral blood. The TCR sequence derives from a man aged 65-85 years with active or convalescent COVID-19.

The CDR3 spells CASSIPGGETQYF. CDR3 coding DNA: TGTGCCAGCAGTATACCCGGGGGAGAGACCCAGTACTTC. This rearrangement joins TRBV28 to TRBJ2-5; tentative D call: TRBD2 (6 bases). Germline CDR1 is MDHEN and CDR2 is SYDVKM. Trimming left V 5 bases short and J 4 bases short, with 11 bases between. The CDR3 has 13 residues. The full variable domain, with the rest looked up from reference TRBV28 and TRBJ2-5, is DVKVTQSSRYLVKRTGEKVFLECVQDMDHENMFWYRQDPGLGLRLIYFSYDVKMKEKGDIPEGYSVSREKKERFSLILESASTNQTSMYLCASSIPGGETQYFGPGTRLLVL.